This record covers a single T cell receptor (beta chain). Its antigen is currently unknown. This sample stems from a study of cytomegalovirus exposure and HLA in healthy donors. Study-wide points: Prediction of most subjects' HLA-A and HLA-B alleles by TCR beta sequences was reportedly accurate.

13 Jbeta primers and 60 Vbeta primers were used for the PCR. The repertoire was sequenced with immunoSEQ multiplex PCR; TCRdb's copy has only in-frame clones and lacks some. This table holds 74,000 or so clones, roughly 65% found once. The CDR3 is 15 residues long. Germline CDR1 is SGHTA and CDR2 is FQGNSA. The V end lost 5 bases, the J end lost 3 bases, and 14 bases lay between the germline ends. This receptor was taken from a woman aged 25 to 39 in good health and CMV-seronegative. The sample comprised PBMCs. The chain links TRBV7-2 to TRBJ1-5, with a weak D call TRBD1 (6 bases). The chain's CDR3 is CASSLEGVNNQPQHF. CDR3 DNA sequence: TGTGCCAGCAGCCTAGAGGGGGTTAACAATCAGCCCCAGCATTTT.